This T cell receptor (beta chain) is drawn from a study of cytomegalovirus exposure and HLA in healthy donors. Study observations and caveats: The availability of immune exposure information extended only to CMV serostatus. Because they were indistinguishable, some V segments, including TRBV6-2 and TRBV6-3, were excluded.

A multiplex PCR was run with 60 Vbeta primers and 13 Jbeta primers. Clones were read by immunoSEQ multiplex PCR, and TCRdb kept only the in-frame ones, dropping some. This sample has 100,000 to 150,000 clones; around 80% occur once, and the top ten carry 11%. J was trimmed by 7 bases and V by 3 bases; bases with no gene match: 7. CDR3 length: 15 residues. Germline V gives CDR1 MDHEN, CDR2 SYDVKM. Comments on this clone: Antigen unknown.

The source is a man younger than 45 in good health and CMV-seropositive. The gene calls are TRBV28 and TRBJ2-1; TRBD2 agrees at 9 bases. The sample taken for sequencing was PBMCs. The CDR3 reads CASSFWREGLNEQFF. CDR3 in DNA: TGTGCCAGCAGTTTTTGGCGGGAGGGCCTTAATGAGCAGTTCTTC. Drawing the rest from reference TRBV28 and TRBJ2-1, the complete variable domain is DVKVTQSSRYLVKRTGEKVFLECVQDMDHENMFWYRQDPGLGLRLIYFSYDVKMKEKGDIPEGYSVSREKKERFSLILESASTNQTSMYLCASSFWREGLNEQFFGPGTRLTVL.